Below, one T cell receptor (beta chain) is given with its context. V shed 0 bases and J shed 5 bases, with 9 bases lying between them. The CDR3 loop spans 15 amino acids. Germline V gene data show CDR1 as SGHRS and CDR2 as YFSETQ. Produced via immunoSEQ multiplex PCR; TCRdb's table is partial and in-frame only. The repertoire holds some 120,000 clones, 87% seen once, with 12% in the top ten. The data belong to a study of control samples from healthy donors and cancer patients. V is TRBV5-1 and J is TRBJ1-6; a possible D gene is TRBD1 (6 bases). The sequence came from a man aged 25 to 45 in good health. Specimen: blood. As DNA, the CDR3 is TGCGCCAGCAGCTTGGGGGGGCCGGATAATTCACCCCTCCACTTT. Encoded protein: CASSLGGPDNSPLHF.